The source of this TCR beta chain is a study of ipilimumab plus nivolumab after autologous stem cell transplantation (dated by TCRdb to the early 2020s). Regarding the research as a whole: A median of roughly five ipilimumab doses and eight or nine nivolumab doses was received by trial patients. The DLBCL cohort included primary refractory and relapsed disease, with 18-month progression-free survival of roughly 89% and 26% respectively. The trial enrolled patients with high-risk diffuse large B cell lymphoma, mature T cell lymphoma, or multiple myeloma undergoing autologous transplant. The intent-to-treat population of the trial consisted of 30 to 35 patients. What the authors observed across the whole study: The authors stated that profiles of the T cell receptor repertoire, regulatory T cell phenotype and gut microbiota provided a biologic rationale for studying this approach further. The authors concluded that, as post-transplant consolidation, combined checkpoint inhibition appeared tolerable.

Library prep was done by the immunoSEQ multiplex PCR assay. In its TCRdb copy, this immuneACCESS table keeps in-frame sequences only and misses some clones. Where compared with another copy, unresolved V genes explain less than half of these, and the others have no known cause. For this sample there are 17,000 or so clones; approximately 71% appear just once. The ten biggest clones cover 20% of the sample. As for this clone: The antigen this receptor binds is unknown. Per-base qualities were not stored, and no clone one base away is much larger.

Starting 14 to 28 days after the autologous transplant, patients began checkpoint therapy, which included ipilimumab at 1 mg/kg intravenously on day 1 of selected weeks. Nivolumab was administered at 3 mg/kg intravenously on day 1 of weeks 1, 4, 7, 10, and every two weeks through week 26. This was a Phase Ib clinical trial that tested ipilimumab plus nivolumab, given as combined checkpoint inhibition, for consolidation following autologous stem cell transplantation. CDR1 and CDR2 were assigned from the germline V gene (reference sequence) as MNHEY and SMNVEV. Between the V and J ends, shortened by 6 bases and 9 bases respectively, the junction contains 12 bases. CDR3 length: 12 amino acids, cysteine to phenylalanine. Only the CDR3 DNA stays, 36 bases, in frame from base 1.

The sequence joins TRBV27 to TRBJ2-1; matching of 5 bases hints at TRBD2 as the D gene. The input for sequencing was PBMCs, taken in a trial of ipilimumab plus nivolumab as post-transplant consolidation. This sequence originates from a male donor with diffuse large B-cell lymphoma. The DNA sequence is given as TGTGCCAGCAGCCGGACCGAGGGTGAGCAGTTCTTC. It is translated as CASSRTEGEQFF.